The rows below give T cell receptor beta chains drawn from one sample of a study of blood T cell repertoires in COVID-19. Repertoires were generated with immunoSEQ multiplex PCR, while TCRdb's copy carries only in-frame clones and drops some. The table lists 100,000 to 150,000 clones, 84% of them singletons. The sequenced material came from peripheral blood. All receptors derive from a woman aged 25 to 45 who had recovered from COVID-19. Each CDR3 is given with its conserved first and last residue. The D gene is left open where the match is weak. Size is omitted from some rows. Given values are once, few, many or a class for expanded clones.

j_call | d_call | v_call | clone_size | cdr3_aa | cdr3_nt
TRBJ2-1 | TRBD2 | TRBV3-1/TRBV3-2 | NA | CASSPSGLAGSIFF | TGTGCCAGCAGCCCTTCGGGACTAGCGGGTTCGATATTCTTC
TRBJ2-2 | NA | TRBV14 | NA | CASRAGVANTGELFF | TGTGCCAGCAGGGCGGGCGTAGCGAACACCGGGGAGCTGTTTTTT
TRBJ2-7 | TRBD1 | TRBV30 | NA | CAWSFTTGTYEQYF | TGTGCCTGGAGTTTTACGACAGGGACCTACGAGCAGTACTTC
TRBJ2-7 | TRBD2 | TRBV27 | NA | CASSPQIAGVGYEQYF | TGTGCCAGCAGTCCTCAAATAGCGGGAGTAGGCTACGAGCAGTACTTC
TRBJ2-7 | TRBD1 | TRBV11-1 | NA | CASSLTRDSFYEQYF | TGTGCCAGCAGCTTAACTCGGGACAGCTTCTACGAGCAGTACTTC
TRBJ2-5 | TRBD2 | TRBV4-1 | NA | CASSQDGGGRETQYF | TGCGCCAGCAGCCAAGATGGCGGGGGAAGGGAGACCCAGTACTTC
TRBJ2-7 | TRBD2 | TRBV4-2 | few | CASSYVTGTRSSYEQYF | TGTGCCAGCAGTTACGTAACCGGGACTAGAAGCTCCTACGAGCAGTACTTC
TRBJ2-3 | NA | TRBV11-2 | once | CASSLIGDADTQYF | TGTGCCAGCAGCTTAATCGGGGATGCAGATACGCAGTATTTT
TRBJ2-3 | NA | TRBV5-1 | once | CASSFYVPSESTDTQYF | TGCGCCAGCAGCTTTTACGTCCCTAGCGAAAGCACAGATACGCAGTATTTT
TRBJ1-5 | NA | TRBV7-8 | few | CASSLRGDQPQHF | TGTGCCAGCAGCTTAAGGGGCGATCAGCCCCAGCATTTT
TRBJ2-3 | TRBD2 | TRBV4-1 | NA | CASSQEESRGGQITQYF | TGCGCCAGCAGCCAAGAGGAGTCGCGGGGGGGGCAGATAACGCAGTATTTT
TRBJ1-2 | TRBD1 | TRBV25-1 | many | CASSEGTAPNYGYTF | TGTGCCAGCAGTGAGGGGACAGCCCCTAACTATGGCTACACCTTC
TRBJ2-3 | NA | TRBV20-1 | NA | CSASLSQGRSTDTQYF | TGCAGTGCTAGTCTCTCCCAGGGGAGAAGCACAGATACGCAGTATTTT
TRBJ1-1 | NA | TRBV14 | NA | CASSQGSQVNTEAFF | TGTGCCAGCAGCCAAGGCTCACAGGTGAACACTGAAGCTTTCTTT
TRBJ2-1 | TRBD2 | TRBV5-1 | NA | CASSLGLAGGISQFF | TGCGCCAGCAGCTTGGGACTAGCGGGAGGAATTTCGCAGTTCTTC
TRBJ2-5 | TRBD2 | TRBV11-2 | few | CASSRTSGGSPQYF | TGTGCCAGCAGCCGTACTAGCGGGGGGTCCCCCCAGTACTTC
TRBJ2-2 | TRBD2 | TRBV5-1 | NA | CASSLASAGDTGELFF | TGCGCCAGCAGCCTCGCATCAGCGGGGGACACCGGGGAGCTGTTTTTT